The 22 T cell receptor beta chains given below trace back to one sample, sequenced in a study of T cell repertoires in aging, cancer and after chemotherapy. A mixed TRB-A/B primer pool amplified rearranged TRB by multiplex touch-down PCR. TCRdb independently ran MiXCR on the multiplex PCR reads; one entry per CDR3 protein. Of 7,000 to 8,500 distinct CDR3 sequences detected, around 30% appear once; the ten largest clones hold about 8%. The template was genomic DNA from peripheral blood, not RNA. The specimen sequenced was blood. The origin of the receptors is a human donor with a blood cancer.

V usage is TRBV18 and J usage is TRBJ1-4; D is uncertain. With 6 bases removed from V and 5 bases from J, the gap between germline ends came to 13 bases. Germline CDR1 reads KGHSH; CDR2 reads LQKENI. The CDR3 is made up of 14 amino acids. The CDR3 loop is CASSGTGFNEKLFF. The CDR3 DNA is TGTGCCAGCTCCGGTACGGGGTTCAATGAAAAACTGTTTTTT.

The chain recombines TRBV6-2 or TRBV6-3 with TRBJ2-7, with 12 bases identical to TRBD1. The CDR3 consists of 14 residues. The V gene end was trimmed by 6 bases and the J gene end by 4 bases; junction bases not matched to a gene: 4. Germline CDR1 and CDR2: MNHEY and SVGEGT. The CDR3 DNA sequence: TGTGCCAGCAGCACGGGACAGGGGGCATACGAGCAGTACTTC. Its translation is CASSTGQGAYEQYF.

Only one count was recorded for this clonotype. One base away lies a much larger clone, so this may be a sequencing read error. The gene calls are TRBV6-5 and TRBJ2-1; 7 bases agree with TRBD1. The CDR3 consists of 14 residues. Germline CDR1 reads MNHEY; CDR2 reads SVGAGI. J lost 10 bases, V lost 8 bases, and 14 bases had no gene match. CDR3 in amino acids: CASVGRQGVREQFF. Here the CDR3 DNA reads TGTGCCAGCGTTGGTCGGCAGGGGGTCAGGGAGCAGTTCTTC.

Sample share makes this clonotype medium-sized. V gene TRBV19 combines with J gene TRBJ2-2; TRBD2 matches at 11 bases. Trimming removed 11 bases from V and 2 bases from J; junction bases left unmatched: 7. Germline V gives CDR1 LNHDA, CDR2 SQIVND (reference sequence). This CDR3 region has 15 residues. CDR3 region: CAVPLAGGNTGELFF. The CDR3 nucleotides read TGTGCCGTGCCCCTAGCGGGGGGCAACACCGGGGAGCTGTTTTTT. The full variable domain, completed using reference TRBV19 and TRBJ2-2, is DGGITQSPKYLFRKEGQNVTLSCEQNLNHDAMYWYRQDPGQGLRLIYYSQIVNDFQKGDIAEGYSVSREKKESFPLTVTSAQKNPTAFYLCAVPLAGGNTGELFFGEGSRLTVL.

Judged by abundance, this clonotype is medium-sized. The chain is built from TRBV12-3 or TRBV12-4 and TRBJ2-2; no firm D call. The CDR3 length is 13 residues. V shed 1 base and J shed 4 bases, with 4 bases lying between them. DNA for the CDR3: TGTGCCAGCAGTTTAGGGGGCACCGGGGAGCTGTTTTTT. This codes for CASSLGGTGELFF.

This clonotype was seen a handful of times. The rearrangement joins TRBV6-4 to TRBJ1-1; D may be TRBD1 (5 bases). The CDR3 totals 13 residues. The ends were cut back, 2 bases at V and 2 bases at J, with 6 bases in the middle. Germline V gene data show CDR1 as MRHNA and CDR2 as SNTAGT. This chain's CDR3 is CASSDRDNTEAFF. CDR3 nucleotide sequence: TGTGCCAGCAGTGACCGGGACAACACTGAAGCTTTCTTT.

This rearrangement joins TRBV6-2 or TRBV6-3 to TRBJ1-1, with D possibly TRBD1 on 5 matching bases. Germline V gene data show CDR1 as MNHEY and CDR2 as SVGEGT. This CDR3 comprises 16 residues. V was clipped by 3 bases and J by 0 bases, with 14 bases between them. The CDR3 reads CASSYTVGTLNTEAFF. Here the CDR3 DNA reads TGTGCCAGCAGTTATACAGTCGGGACCCTGAACACTGAAGCTTTCTTT.

This chain uses TRBV4-3 with TRBJ2-3; 9 bases match TRBD1. With V trimmed by 3 bases and J by 4 bases, 5 bases remained unmatched. Germline V lookup: CDR1 LGHNA, CDR2 YSLEER. This CDR3 region has 15 residues. This CDR3 reads CASSHGTGYPDTQYF. The CDR3 DNA reads as TGCGCCAGCAGCCATGGGACAGGGTATCCAGATACGCAGTATTTT.

Sample share makes this clonotype medium-sized. The chain links TRBV19 to TRBJ2-3; 7 bases agree with TRBD2. The germline gives CDR1 LNHDA, CDR2 SQIVND (reference sequence). The J segment lost 2 bases and the V segment lost 5 bases, leaving 7 bases of the junction unmatched. The CDR3 consists of 15 residues. Written as DNA, the CDR3 is TGTGCCAGTAGTCATGGACTAGAACTCACAGATACGCAGTATTTT. Translated, it gives CASSHGLELTDTQYF.

This clonotype has a handful of counts. The V call is TRBV6-1, the J call TRBJ1-4, with 11 bases fitting TRBD1. This CDR3 region has 15 residues. Germline loops: CDR1 MNHNS, CDR2 SASEGT. V shed 8 bases and J 2 bases; nucleotides not matched to a gene: 4. In DNA form, the CDR3 reads TGTGCCAGCGGGACAGGGGGAGGTACTAATGAAAAACTGTTTTTT. Residues: CASGTGGGTNEKLFF.

V and J are TRBV5-4 and TRBJ1-1, with a possible D match to TRBD1 (6 bases). Looked up from germline, CDR1 is SGHNT and CDR2 is YYREEE (reference sequence). V was cut by 6 bases and J by 1 base, with 13 bases left in between. The length of the CDR3 is 14 residues. In nucleotides, the CDR3 is TGTGCCAGCACCAAGACAGGCGGGAACACTGAAGCTTTCTTT. Amino acids: CASTKTGGNTEAFF.

This clonotype was picked up a small number of times. The chain is built from TRBV6-2 or TRBV6-3 and TRBJ2-5; D not resolved. V was trimmed by 6 bases and J by 5 bases, leaving 7 bases between them. The CDR3 runs 11 residues. Per germline, CDR1 MNHEY and CDR2 SVGEGT. CDR3 DNA sequence: TGTGCCAGCAGGGATCTGGAGACCCAGTACTTC. As protein: CASRDLETQYF.

This clonotype turned up a few times. J is TRBJ1-6 and V is TRBV5-6; no firm D call. Germline V CDR1 and CDR2: SGHDT, YYEEEE. V lost 0 bases to trimming and J lost 10 bases, with 11 bases between them. This CDR3 is 14 amino acids long. This CDR3 reads CASSLDLPRSPLHF. Here the CDR3 DNA reads TGTGCCAGCAGCTTGGACCTTCCTAGGTCACCCCTCCACTTT. The variable domain in full, with the rest retrieved from reference TRBV5-6 and TRBJ1-6, is DAGVTQSPTHLIKTRGQQVTLRCSPKSGHDTVSWYQQALGQGPQFIFQYYEEEERQRGNFPDRFSGHQFPNYSSELNVNALLLGDSALYLCASSLDLPRSPLHFGNGTRLTVT.

This clonotype was counted only a few times. The CDR3 loop is CASSLGGTGFEKLFF. CDR3 coding DNA: TGTGCCAGCAGCTTAGGGGGGACAGGGTTTGAAAAACTGTTTTTT. The J gene is TRBJ1-4, the V gene TRBV7-2; 9 bases fit TRBD1. The CDR3 runs 15 residues. V lost 1 base to trimming and J lost 7 bases; unmatched junction nucleotides: 4. The V gene's germline CDR1 is SGHTA and CDR2 FQGNSA.

This clonotype is labeled as medium-sized (0.01 to 0.1%). The chain employs TRBV30 and TRBJ2-7; 7 bases fit TRBD1. Germline loops: CDR1 GTSNPN, CDR2 SVGIG (reference sequence). Unmatched junction bases numbered 5, after V lost 5 bases and J lost 4 bases. The CDR3 runs to 12 residues. The CDR3: CAWERQGYEQYF. The CDR3 region has the DNA TGTGCCTGGGAAAGACAGGGTTACGAGCAGTACTTC.

V gene TRBV30 combines with J gene TRBJ1-2, with a weak D call TRBD1 (5 bases). This CDR3 spans 13 amino acids. V shed 1 base and J shed 3 bases, with 9 bases lying between them. Germline V gene lookup returns CDR1 GTSNPN and CDR2 SVGIG (reference sequence). The CDR3 DNA reads as TGTGCCTGGAGTGGTGACAGCTACTATGGCTACACCTTC. This encodes CAWSGDSYYGYTF.

The chain couples TRBV19 to TRBJ2-7, with 8 bases fitting TRBD1. CDR1 and CDR2 (germline): LNHDA, SQIVND (reference sequence). V trimming: 5 bases; J trimming: 6 bases; junction bases outside the gene matches: 6. The CDR3 has 13 amino acids. The CDR3 nucleotides are TGTGCCAGTAGTCCACAGGGGGGTTCCGAGCAGTACTTC. Residues: CASSPQGGSEQYF.

This clonotype occurred a few times. This chain joins TRBV18 and TRBJ2-1, with D unresolved. CDR1 and CDR2 from the germline V gene are KGHSH and LQKENI. The CDR3 extends over 14 amino acids. V lost 8 bases, J lost 6 bases, and 17 bases lay in between. For the CDR3, the DNA is TGTGCCAGCGCAGAACGACTGGTGGGCAATGAGCAGTTCTTC. Encoded protein: CASAERLVGNEQFF.

J is TRBJ2-3 and V is TRBV20-1, with TRBD2 matching 12 bases. Trimming at V came to 1 base and at J to 5 bases, leaving 13 bases not matched to a gene. Germline V gene lookup returns CDR1 DFQATT and CDR2 SNEGSKA (reference sequence). The CDR3 contains 18 residues. The CDR3 coding sequence is TGCAGTGCTAGAGGGGGCCGAGGGGCTAGCGGGGGGGGAGATACGCAGTATTTT. Protein: CSARGGRGASGGGDTQYF.

This clonotype appeared a few times. This sequence joins TRBV7-9 and TRBJ2-1; perhaps TRBD1 as D (6 bases). The CDR3 totals 16 residues. Trimming took off 5 bases at V and 2 bases at J, with 16 bases between the two ends. In germline, CDR1 is SEHNR, CDR2 FQNEAQ (reference sequence). The CDR3 reads CASSPPDGDTYNEQFF. CDR3 DNA: TGTGCCAGCAGCCCCCCCGACGGGGACACCTACAATGAGCAGTTCTTC.

A few counts support this clonotype. The V call is TRBV6-6, the J call TRBJ2-6; a possible D gene is TRBD1 (6 bases). V was pared by 6 bases and J by 1 base, with 13 bases between. CDR1 and CDR2 from the germline V gene are MNHNY and SVGAGI (reference sequence). This CDR3 region has 16 residues. This CDR3 reads CASRGQERSGANVLTF. CDR3 nucleotides: TGTGCCAGCAGGGGACAAGAAAGGTCTGGGGCCAACGTCCTGACTTTC.

V gene TRBV5-1 combines with J gene TRBJ1-3, with D hard to call. The CDR3 runs 15 residues. Germline assignment: CDR1 SGHRS and CDR2 YFSETQ. V was cut by 0 bases and J by 4 bases, with 11 bases left in between. Written as DNA, the CDR3 is TGCGCCAGCAGCTTGGATTCGGGCTCCGGAAACACCATATATTTT. Encoded protein: CASSLDSGSGNTIYF.